The T cell receptor (beta chain) described here comes from a study of T-cell reconstitution after alpha-beta-depleted transplantation in children. This clonotype has just a few counts. The V gene's germline CDR1 is LGHNA and CDR2 YNFKEQ. The CDR3 length is 15 residues. V shed 0 bases, J shed 1 base, and the junction held 0 bases outside the gene matches. TCRbeta library construction was performed incorporating unique molecular identifiers. One entry per CDR3 protein results from TCRdb running MiXCR on the PCR reads. The sample shows approximately 590,000 distinct CDR3 sequences, 8% to 11% of them seen only once.

The chain employs TRBV4-2 and TRBJ2-3; 8 nucleotides align to TRBD2. This sequence originates from a human donor who donated a stem cell graft to a child with acute myeloid leukemia. The sample was PBMCs from the stem cell graft donor, taken from the stem cell graft. The CDR3 loop is CASSQETSGTDTQYF. The CDR3 bases are TGTGCCAGCAGCCAAGAGACTAGCGGCACAGATACGCAGTATTTT.